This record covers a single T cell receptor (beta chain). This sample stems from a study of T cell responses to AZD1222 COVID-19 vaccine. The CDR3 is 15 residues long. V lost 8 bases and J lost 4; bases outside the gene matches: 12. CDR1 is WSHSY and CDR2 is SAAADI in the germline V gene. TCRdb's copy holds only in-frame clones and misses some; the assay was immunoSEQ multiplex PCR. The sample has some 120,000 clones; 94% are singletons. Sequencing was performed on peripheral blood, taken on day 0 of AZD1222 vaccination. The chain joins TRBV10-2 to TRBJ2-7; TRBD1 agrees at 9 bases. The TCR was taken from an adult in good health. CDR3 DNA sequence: TGCGCCAGCCGACAGGGGGGAGGAGGCAGGTACGAGCAGTACTTC. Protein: CASRQGGGGRYEQYF.